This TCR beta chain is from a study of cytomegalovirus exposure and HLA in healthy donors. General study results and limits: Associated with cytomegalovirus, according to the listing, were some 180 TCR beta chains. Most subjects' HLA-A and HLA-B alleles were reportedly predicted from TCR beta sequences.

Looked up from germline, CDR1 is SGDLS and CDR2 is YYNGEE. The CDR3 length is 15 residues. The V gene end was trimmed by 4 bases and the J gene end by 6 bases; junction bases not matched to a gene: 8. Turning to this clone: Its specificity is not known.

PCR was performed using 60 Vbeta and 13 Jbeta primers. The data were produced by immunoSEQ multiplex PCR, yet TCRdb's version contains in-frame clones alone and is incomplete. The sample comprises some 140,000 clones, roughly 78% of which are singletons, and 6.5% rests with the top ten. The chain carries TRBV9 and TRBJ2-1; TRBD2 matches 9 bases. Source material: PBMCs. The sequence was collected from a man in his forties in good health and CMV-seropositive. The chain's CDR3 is CASSRSGTSLNEQFF. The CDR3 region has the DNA TGTGCCAGCAGCCGATCCGGGACTAGCCTCAATGAGCAGTTCTTC.